This TCR beta chain was profiled in a study of T cells after yellow fever vaccination. MiXCR, applied by TCRdb to the 5' RACE reads, yields one record per CDR3 protein. The data hold 400,000 or so distinct CDR3 sequences, with about 6.2% observed a single time. This clonotype was seen repeatedly, ten times or more. V shed 0 bases and J shed 6 bases, with 6 bases lying between them. The CDR3 contains 13 residues. Germline-derived CDR1 and CDR2 are KGHSH and LQKENI. The rearrangement joins TRBV18 to TRBJ2-1; D remains ambiguous. The sequence came from a man aged 25 to 40 who received the YFV17D yellow fever vaccine. The material sequenced was PBMCs, taken 5 days after the yellow fever booster vaccination. CDR3 region: CASSPPSGNEQFF. Here the CDR3 DNA reads TGTGCCAGCTCACCACCTTCTGGCAATGAGCAGTTCTTC.